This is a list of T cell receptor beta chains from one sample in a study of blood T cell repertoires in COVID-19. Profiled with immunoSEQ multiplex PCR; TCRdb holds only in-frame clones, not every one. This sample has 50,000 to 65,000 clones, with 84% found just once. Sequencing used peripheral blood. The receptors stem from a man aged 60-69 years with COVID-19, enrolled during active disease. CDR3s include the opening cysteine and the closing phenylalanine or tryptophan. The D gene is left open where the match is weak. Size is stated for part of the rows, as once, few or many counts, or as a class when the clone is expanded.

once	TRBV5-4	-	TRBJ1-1	TGTGCCAGCAGCTTGCCCGGGGGGCTAGCTGAAGCTTTCTTT	CASSLPGGLAEAFF
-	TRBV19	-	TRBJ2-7	TGTGCCAGTAGCTCAATGGGGGGGCAGGGGACTTCCTACGAGCAGTACTTC	CASSSMGGQGTSYEQYF
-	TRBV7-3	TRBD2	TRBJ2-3	TGTGCCAGCAGCCTCGGGTGGACTAGCGGGGGGACGGGTCAGTATTTT	CASSLGWTSGGTGQYF
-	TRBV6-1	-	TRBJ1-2	TGTGCCAGCAGTGAAGCGGACAGTCGGGGCTACACCTTC	CASSEADSRGYTF
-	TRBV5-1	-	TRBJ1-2	TGCGCCAGCAGAAGAGGACAGTTTGGCTACACCTTC	CASRRGQFGYTF
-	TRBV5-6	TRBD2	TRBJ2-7	TGTGCCAGCAGCTCCAGCGGGAGCTCCTACGAGCAGTACTTC	CASSSSGSSYEQYF
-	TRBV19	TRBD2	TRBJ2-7	TGTGCCAGTAGTACTACTAGCGGGAGAGCCGAGCAGTACTTC	CASSTTSGRAEQYF
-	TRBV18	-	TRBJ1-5	TGTGCCAGCTCACCAGATTCCGGGATGGCTCAGCCCCAGCATTTT	CASSPDSGMAQPQHF
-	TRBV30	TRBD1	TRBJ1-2	TGTGCCTGGAGTGTACGGAGGGGGCGCCGGGATGGCTACACCTTC	CAWSVRRGRRDGYTF
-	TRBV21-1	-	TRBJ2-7	TGTGCCAGCAGCAAAGAGGCGGCCAACTCCTACGAGCAGTACTTC	CASSKEAANSYEQYF
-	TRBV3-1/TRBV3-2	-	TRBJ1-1	TGTGCCAGCAGAGGGGTAAGTGAAGCTTTCTTT	CASRGVSEAFF
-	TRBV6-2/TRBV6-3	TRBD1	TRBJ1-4	TGTGCCAGCAGTTTATTTAGCCTCGGACAGGGCCGGGCGTCTAATGAAAAACTGTTTTTT	CASSLFSLGQGRASNEKLFF
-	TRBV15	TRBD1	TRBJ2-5	TGTGCCACCGGACAGGGACACCAAGAGACCCAGTACTTC	CATGQGHQETQYF
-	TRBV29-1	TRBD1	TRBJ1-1	TGCAGCGTTGGGGGGGACAGGTCTAGCCCTGAAGCTTTCTTT	CSVGGDRSSPEAFF
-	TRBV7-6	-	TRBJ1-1	TGTGCCAGCAGCCCCTTTATCCCTGAAGCTTTCTTT	CASSPFIPEAFF
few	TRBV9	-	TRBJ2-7	TGTGCCAGCAGCGTCCGAGAAGAGGTCAACGAGCAGTACTTC	CASSVREEVNEQYF
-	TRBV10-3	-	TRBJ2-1	TGTGCCATCAGTGACAGCGGAAGAAACGACAATGAGCAGTTCTTC	CAISDSGRNDNEQFF
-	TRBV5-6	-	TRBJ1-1	TGTGCCAGCAGCCTGGCGTCAAGGGGAAGGGGGTTGGCTGAAGCTTTCTTT	CASSLASRGRGLAEAFF
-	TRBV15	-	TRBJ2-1	TGTGCCACCAACCCCGGGACAGCCGGACTACCCGAGCAGTTCTTC	CATNPGTAGLPEQFF
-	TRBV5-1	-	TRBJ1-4	TGCGCCAGCAGCTTGGTTGGGGTGAGGGAGGAAAAACTGTTTTTT	CASSLVGVREEKLFF
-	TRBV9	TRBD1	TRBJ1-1	TGTGCCAGCAGCGCCCCCAGGGGGAGCACTGAAGCTTTCTTT	CASSAPRGSTEAFF
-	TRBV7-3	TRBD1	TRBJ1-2	TGTGCCAGCAGCCGGGGGACAGGGAGCGGCTACACCTTC	CASSRGTGSGYTF
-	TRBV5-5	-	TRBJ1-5	TGTGCCAGCAGCCGGGTGGGCGGGGTGAATCAGCCCCAGCATTTT	CASSRVGGVNQPQHF
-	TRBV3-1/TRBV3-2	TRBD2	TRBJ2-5	TGTGCCAGCAACCCGACGGGGGGGACCCAGTACTTC	CASNPTGGTQYF
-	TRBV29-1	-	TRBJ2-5	TGCAGCGTGGCGGGACAGCAAGAGACCCAGTACTTC	CSVAGQQETQYF
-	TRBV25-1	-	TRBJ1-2	TGTGCCAGCAGTGATCCTCGTGAGGGTAACCCCACCTTGACCTTC	CASSDPREGNPTLTF
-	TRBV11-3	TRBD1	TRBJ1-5	TGTGCCAGGGAGGAACAGGGGCGGTCCCAGCATTTT	CAREEQGRSQHF
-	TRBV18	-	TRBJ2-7	TGTGCCAGCTCACCACCAGGGGGGGGAGGCTCCTACGAGCAGTACTTC	CASSPPGGGGSYEQYF
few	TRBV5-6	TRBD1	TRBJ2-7	TGTGCCAGCAGCATGGGGACAGGGGTTCCCTCCTACGAGCAGTACTTC	CASSMGTGVPSYEQYF
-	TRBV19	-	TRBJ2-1	TGTGCCAGTAGTTTTGGACAGAGCTCCTACAATGAGCAGTTCTTC	CASSFGQSSYNEQFF
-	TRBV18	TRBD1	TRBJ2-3	TGTGCCAGCTCTTATGACAGGGGGCGCACAGATACGCAGTATTTT	CASSYDRGRTDTQYF
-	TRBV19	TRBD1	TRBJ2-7	TGTGCCAGTAGGTGGGACTCCGGGACAGGGACGTACGAGCAGTACTTC	CASRWDSGTGTYEQYF
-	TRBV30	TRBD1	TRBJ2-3	TGTGCCCGGACAGGGGGGACAGATACGCAGTATTTT	CARTGGTDTQYF